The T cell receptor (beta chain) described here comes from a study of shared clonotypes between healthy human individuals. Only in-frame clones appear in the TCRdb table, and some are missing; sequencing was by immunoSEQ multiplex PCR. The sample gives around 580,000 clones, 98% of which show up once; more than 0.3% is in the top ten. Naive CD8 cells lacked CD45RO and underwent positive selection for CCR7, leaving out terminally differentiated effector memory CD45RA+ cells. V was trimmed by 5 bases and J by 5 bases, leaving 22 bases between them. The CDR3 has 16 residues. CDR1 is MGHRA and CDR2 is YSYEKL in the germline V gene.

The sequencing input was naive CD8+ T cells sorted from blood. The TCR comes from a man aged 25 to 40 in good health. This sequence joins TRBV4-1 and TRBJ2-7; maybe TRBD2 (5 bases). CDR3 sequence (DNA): TGCGCCAGCAGCGCGACTTTCGGTCGAAACGGGGACGAGCAGTACTTC. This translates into CASSATFGRNGDEQYF.